These 14 T cell receptor beta chains were all obtained from the same sample, sequenced in a study of blood T cell repertoires in COVID-19. This table comes from immunoSEQ multiplex PCR, and its TCRdb copy is limited to in-frame clones, with some not included. The profile shows roughly 260,000 clones, approximately 86% of them singletons. Sequencing was carried out using peripheral blood. All receptors derive from a man aged 40-49 years who had recovered from COVID-19.

The chain has TRBV19 and TRBJ1-2; 7 bases line up with TRBD1. J lost 8 bases, V lost 6 bases, and 24 bases had no gene match. Germline CDR1 reads LNHDA; CDR2 reads SQIVND (reference sequence). This CDR3 region has 18 residues. The CDR3: CASRGTGAAGVARVGYTF. CDR3 sequence (DNA): TGTGCCAGTAGGGGTACAGGGGCCGCCGGGGTTGCCCGGGTGGGCTACACCTTC.

The V and J genes are TRBV29-1 and TRBJ2-2; 8 positions agree with TRBD2. The ends lost 2 bases at V and 0 bases at J; junction bases unmatched: 2. The germline gives CDR1 SQVTM, CDR2 ANQGSEA. This CDR3 region has 15 residues. CDR3 in amino acids: CSVELAGSNTGELFF. The CDR3 region has the DNA TGCAGCGTTGAACTAGCGGGCTCGAACACCGGGGAGCTGTTTTTT.

CDR3 DNA sequence: TGTGCCAGCAGTTTAGGGTGGCTAGCGGTCGCCAATGAGCAGTTCTTC. Residues: CASSLGWLAVANEQFF. This chain joins TRBV27 and TRBJ2-1; 7 bases are shared with TRBD2. V gave up 2 bases and J gave up 6 bases; unmatched junction bases: 10. CDR3 length: 16 amino acids. The V gene's germline CDR1 is MNHEY and CDR2 SMNVEV (reference sequence).

The chain employs TRBV10-3 and TRBJ1-6, with 9 bases matching TRBD1. Germline CDR1 is ENHRY and CDR2 is SYGVKD. The J segment lost 7 bases and the V segment lost 6 bases, leaving 7 bases of the junction unmatched. CDR3 length: 15 residues. The CDR3 DNA follows: TGTGCCATCAGAGGGACAGGGAGTTGGAATTCACCCCTCCACTTT. Its protein is CAIRGTGSWNSPLHF.

This sequence joins TRBV13 and TRBJ1-3; D remains ambiguous. The CDR3 extends over 13 amino acids. CDR1 and CDR2 from the germline V gene are PRHDT and FYEKMQ (reference sequence). Between the trimmed V and J ends, which lost 6 bases and 8 bases, there was a span of 14 bases. The CDR3 DNA sequence: TGTGCCAGCAGTACCCGCCCTCGGGACACCATATATTTT. Residues: CASSTRPRDTIYF.

The V and J genes are TRBV29-1 and TRBJ2-7; D is undetermined. The V gene's germline CDR1 is SQVTM and CDR2 ANQGSEA. Between the trimmed V and J ends, which lost 4 bases and 2 bases, there was a span of 9 bases. This CDR3 comprises 12 residues. The CDR3 DNA reads TGCAGCGTTGTTCCGGGTCCCTACGAGCAGTACTTC. The encoded protein is CSVVPGPYEQYF.

CDR3 bases: TGTGCCAGTAGTCTCACACGGACAGGGGGACGCTCTGGGGCCAACGTCCTGACTTTC. Translation: CASSLTRTGGRSGANVLTF. The J gene is TRBJ2-6, the V gene TRBV19, with 10 bases identical to TRBD1. V was clipped by 5 bases and J by 0 bases; unmatched bases: 10. CDR1 is LNHDA, CDR2 SQIVND, per germline (reference sequence). This CDR3 comprises 19 residues.

The V gene is TRBV5-4, the J gene TRBJ2-1; D is ambiguous. V was trimmed by 3 bases and J by 6 bases, leaving 10 bases between them. The germline gives CDR1 SGHNT, CDR2 YYREEE (reference sequence). The CDR3 spans 13 residues. The CDR3 nucleotides are TGTGCCAGCAGCTCCCCTAGTAGCAATGAGCAGTTCTTC. Translation gives CASSSPSSNEQFF.

This sequence joins TRBV6-6 and TRBJ1-3; no firm D call. CDR3 size: 15 residues. Trimming left V 4 bases short and J 0 bases short, with 10 bases between. Germline CDR1 MNHNY, CDR2 SVGAGI (reference sequence). This CDR3 is CASSSEILSGNTIYF. Here the CDR3 DNA reads TGTGCCAGCAGTTCGGAGATCCTCTCTGGAAACACCATATATTTT.

The chain couples TRBV7-2 to TRBJ1-4, with TRBD1 identical over 7 bases. Germline CDR1 and CDR2: SGHTA and FQGNSA. The CDR3 spans 15 residues. V lost 5 bases and J lost 1; bases outside the gene matches: 4. Here the CDR3 reads CASSVQGVTNEKLFF. The CDR3 DNA follows: TGTGCCAGCAGCGTCCAGGGGGTAACTAATGAAAAACTGTTTTTT.

The chain has TRBV6-4 and TRBJ2-4; weak D call: TRBD2 (5 bases). The CDR3 has 16 amino acids. V shed 0 bases and J shed 3 bases, with 12 bases lying between them. Per germline, CDR1 MRHNA and CDR2 SNTAGT. Written as DNA, the CDR3 is TGTGCCAGCAGTGACTCGAAACCAGCGGTCAAAAACATTCAGTACTTC. It encodes CASSDSKPAVKNIQYF.

V is TRBV14 and J is TRBJ1-3, with D possibly matching TRBD1 (5 bases). With 2 bases removed from V and 4 bases from J, the gap between germline ends came to 18 bases. Germline V CDR1 and CDR2: SGHDN, FVKESK. This CDR3 region has 17 residues. CDR3: CASSQFLTQTVGNTIYF. The CDR3 bases are TGTGCCAGCAGCCAATTCCTTACGCAGACAGTGGGAAACACCATATATTTT. The full variable domain, rest sourced from reference TRBV14 and TRBJ1-3, is EAGVTQFPSHSVIEKGQTVTLRCDPISGHDNLYWYRRVMGKEIKFLLHFVKESKQDESGMPNNRFLAERTGGTYSTLKVQPAELEDSGVYFCASSQFLTQTVGNTIYFGEGSWLTVV.

The CDR3 DNA reads TGCAGTGCTAGTAACAGTCCAGCCAAAAACATTCAGTACTTC. As protein: CSASNSPAKNIQYF. V is TRBV20-1 and J is TRBJ2-4, with no clear D. V was clipped by 3 bases and J by 0 bases, with 9 bases between them. The germline CDR1 and CDR2 sequences are DFQATT and SNEGSKA (reference sequence). The CDR3 spans 14 residues.

The chain uses TRBV6-5 and TRBJ1-1; the D gene is possibly TRBD1 (6 bases). The germline V gene has CDR1 MNHEY and CDR2 SVGAGI. The CDR3 totals 16 residues. The V end was cut by 2 bases, the J end by 1 base, with 14 bases between. The CDR3 sequence: CASSYQTGRSNTEAFF. The CDR3 coding sequence is TGTGCCAGCAGTTACCAAACAGGGCGTTCGAACACTGAAGCTTTCTTT.